This is a list of T cell receptor beta chains from one sample in a study of cytotoxic CD8 clonotypes in ibrutinib-treated CLL. Generated by immunoSEQ multiplex PCR, the TCRdb table keeps only in-frame clones and is missing some. The sample records about 160,000 clones, 81% being singletons. The material sequenced was PBMCs, taken after 12 months of ibrutinib treatment. Receptors originate from a human donor with chronic lymphocytic leukemia. Each CDR3 is given with its conserved first and last residue. Each record gives: D gene, V gene, clone size, J gene, CDR3 DNA, CDR3 protein. The D gene is left open where the match is weak. The listing skips clone size in some rows; elsewhere it reads once, few, many or a size class.

NA,TRBV19,few,TRBJ1-4,TGTGCCAGTAGTACCATCGAAAAACTGTTTTTT,CASSTIEKLFF
NA,TRBV30,NA,TRBJ1-4,TGTGCCTGGAGTGCCGGTGGGGCGGGAAAACTGTTTTTT,CAWSAGGAGKLFF
NA,TRBV28,NA,TRBJ1-4,TGTGCCAGCAGATCTGGAAAACTGTTTTTT,CASRSGKLFF
TRBD2,TRBV5-5,once,TRBJ2-7,TGTGCCAGCAGCCGAGGACTAGCGGGATCCGTATACGAGCAGTACTTC,CASSRGLAGSVYEQYF
NA,TRBV5-1,few,TRBJ1-3,TGCGCCAGCAGCTTGGGTTCAGGGATCGGAAACACCATATATTTT,CASSLGSGIGNTIYF
TRBD2,TRBV5-6,NA,TRBJ2-1,TGTGCCAGCAGCCCCTCTCTGCGGGGGGGCTACAATGAGCAGTTCTTC,CASSPSLRGGYNEQFF
NA,TRBV18,NA,TRBJ2-1,TGTGCCAGCTCACCACCGAAGGGGGGGGCGTACAATGAGCAGTTCTTC,CASSPPKGGAYNEQFF
TRBD1,TRBV2,NA,TRBJ2-5,TGTGCCAGCAGCCTAACAGGGGGAAGGGAGACCCAGTACTTC,CASSLTGGRETQYF
TRBD2,TRBV9,NA,TRBJ2-5,TGTGCCAGCAGCGTAGCACGCGGGGGGTACCAAGAGACCCAGTACTTC,CASSVARGGYQETQYF
NA,TRBV7-3,NA,TRBJ2-1,TGTGCCAGCAGCGCCAGGGGTGAGCAGTTCTTC,CASSARGEQFF
TRBD2,TRBV27,NA,TRBJ2-7,TGTGCCAGCAGCCCATTAGGGGCTAGCGGGGAGGGGGAGCAGTACTTC,CASSPLGASGEGEQYF
NA,TRBV30,few,TRBJ2-1,TGTGCCTTGGGACTCCGGAACAATGAGCAGTTCTTC,CALGLRNNEQFF
TRBD2,TRBV5-8,NA,TRBJ2-3,TGTGCCAGCAGCCGTCTAGCGGGGGGGCGAGATACGCAGTATTTT,CASSRLAGGRDTQYF
NA,TRBV6-4,NA,TRBJ2-1,TGTGCCAGCAGTGACGAGGCCCGAGACCCCAATGAGCAGTTCTTC,CASSDEARDPNEQFF
NA,TRBV27,once,TRBJ1-1,TGTGCCAGCAGTTTCCGGGGTAACACTGAAGCTTTCTTT,CASSFRGNTEAFF
TRBD1,TRBV6-1,few,TRBJ2-7,TGTGCCAGCAGAGAACAGGGGACGCAATACGAGCAGTACTTC,CASREQGTQYEQYF
TRBD2,TRBV9,NA,TRBJ2-7,TGTGCCAGCAGCGTCGCTAGCGGGAGAGGAGATTCCTACGAGCAGTACTTC,CASSVASGRGDSYEQYF
TRBD1,TRBV14,NA,TRBJ1-2,TGTGCCAGCAGCACGGACAGGGAAAACTATGGCTACACCTTC,CASSTDRENYGYTF
TRBD1,TRBV29-1,NA,TRBJ2-1,TGCAGCGTCCGGACAGGTTACTCCTACAATGAGCAGTTCTTC,CSVRTGYSYNEQFF
NA,TRBV18,NA,TRBJ2-5,TGTGCCAGCTCAGCTTTGGGCCTAGCGCCCGAAGAGACCCAGTACTTC,CASSALGLAPEETQYF
NA,TRBV4-2,NA,TRBJ1-2,TGTGCCAGCAGCCAAGACCAGCCCCTCGGCTACACCTTC,CASSQDQPLGYTF
NA,TRBV28,NA,TRBJ1-5,TGTGCCAGCAGTTCCGGATCTGGGGGTCAGCCCCAGCATTTT,CASSSGSGGQPQHF
NA,TRBV28,NA,TRBJ1-2,TGTGCCAGCAGTTTATCACGTGGGTATGGCTACACCTTC,CASSLSRGYGYTF
TRBD2,TRBV4-3,NA,TRBJ2-1,TGCGCCAGCAGCCAGGGACTAGCGGGATACAATGAGCAGTTCTTC,CASSQGLAGYNEQFF
NA,TRBV6-5,NA,TRBJ1-1,TGTGCCAGCAGACTCAGGACGGGCGAAGCTTTCTTT,CASRLRTGEAFF
NA,TRBV27,NA,TRBJ2-2,TGTGCCAGCGGAAGCCGGGGGCCCGGGGAGCTGTTTTTT,CASGSRGPGELFF
NA,TRBV28,NA,TRBJ2-7,TGTGCCAGCAGTTCCACGTTAACCTACGAGCAGTACTTC,CASSSTLTYEQYF
NA,TRBV18,NA,TRBJ1-2,TGTGCCAGCTCAGGGTTATCTGGCGGCTACACCTTC,CASSGLSGGYTF
NA,TRBV5-1,NA,TRBJ2-6,TGCGCCAGCCGCTCATCGGCCGGGGCCAACGTCCTGACTTTC,CASRSSAGANVLTF
TRBD1,TRBV19,NA,TRBJ1-6,TGTGCCAGTAGTACGGGACAGGATAATTCACCCCTCCACTTT,CASSTGQDNSPLHF
NA,TRBV5-6,NA,TRBJ1-5,TGTGCCAGCAGCCCACGGGGTAGCAATCAGCCCCAGCATTTT,CASSPRGSNQPQHF
NA,TRBV9,NA,TRBJ2-3,TGTGCCAGCAGCGTAGGGGGGACGGGGTTGACTAGCACAGATACGCAGTATTTT,CASSVGGTGLTSTDTQYF
NA,TRBV7-6,NA,TRBJ2-7,TGTGCCAGCAGCTTTAGATGGGACTCCTCCTACGAGCAGTACTTC,CASSFRWDSSYEQYF
TRBD2,TRBV7-9,few,TRBJ2-3,TGTGCCAGCAGCCGACCGGCGGGGGAGACAGATACGCAGTATTTT,CASSRPAGETDTQYF
TRBD2,TRBV9,NA,TRBJ2-1,TGTGCCAGCAGTGGGCAGGGGACTAGCCCCTACAATGAGCAGTTCTTC,CASSGQGTSPYNEQFF
TRBD1,TRBV20-1,NA,TRBJ1-1,TGCAGTGTTAGGGGGCCACAAGTGGCTTTCTTT,CSVRGPQVAFF
NA,TRBV5-8,NA,TRBJ2-7,TGTGCCAGCCGGACCTCAGCTTCCTACGAGCAGTACTTC,CASRTSASYEQYF
TRBD2,TRBV7-3,NA,TRBJ2-3,TGTGCCAGCAGCTGGAGCGGGGGGAAAGATACGCAGTATTTT,CASSWSGGKDTQYF
NA,TRBV7-9,NA,TRBJ1-4,TGTGCCAGCAGCTTAGCGGGGTCAGCAGGATGGGAAAAACTGTTTTTT,CASSLAGSAGWEKLFF
NA,TRBV5-1,NA,TRBJ2-1,TGCGCCAGCAGCTTGGGGATTGGGGGGTCGGAGCAGTTCTTC,CASSLGIGGSEQFF
NA,TRBV5-6,NA,TRBJ2-7,TGTGCCAGCAGCACCATGGGCTCCTACGAGCAGTACTTC,CASSTMGSYEQYF
NA,TRBV6-1,NA,TRBJ1-2,TGTGCCAGCAGTGTGTGGGGGACGGGTGGCTACACCTTC,CASSVWGTGGYTF
NA,TRBV9,few,TRBJ1-4,TGTGCCAGCTCACACGAGAATGAAAAACTGTTTTTT,CASSHENEKLFF
NA,TRBV7-9,NA,TRBJ1-3,TGTGCCAGCAGCTTAGCTGGGAAATCTGGAAACACCATATATTTT,CASSLAGKSGNTIYF
NA,TRBV5-6,NA,TRBJ2-3,TGTGCCAGCAGCTTGGCCTGGGGAAAGAGCACAGATACGCAGTATTTT,CASSLAWGKSTDTQYF
TRBD2,TRBV7-7,NA,TRBJ2-1,TGTGCCAGCAGCAAAGCGGGGGGGCGGCACAATGAGCAGTTCTTC,CASSKAGGRHNEQFF
NA,TRBV4-3,NA,TRBJ2-3,TGCGCCAGCAGCCAAGATATCCGGGGGAGCACAGATACGCAGTATTTT,CASSQDIRGSTDTQYF
NA,TRBV11-1,NA,TRBJ1-6,TGTGCCAGCAGCCAAACTATGGCAACGGCAGACTATAATTCACCCCTCCACTTT,CASSQTMATADYNSPLHF
TRBD1,TRBV6-1,NA,TRBJ2-7,TGTGCCAGCAGTGAAGAACTGACAGGGGGAACCCTTTACGAGCAGTACTTC,CASSEELTGGTLYEQYF
NA,TRBV30,NA,TRBJ1-1,TGTGCCTGGAGTGTACGGTCTGGGCGGCTGGGTGAAGCTTTCTTT,CAWSVRSGRLGEAFF
TRBD2,TRBV28,once,TRBJ2-7,TGTGCCACTCAACACGGAGGACTAGCGGGGGTTCTCTCCTACGAGCAGTACTTC,CATQHGGLAGVLSYEQYF
TRBD2,TRBV27,few,TRBJ2-1,TGTGCCAGCAGTTCCCTAGCGGGGGGGAGGTTCAATGAGCAGTTCTTC,CASSSLAGGRFNEQFF
NA,TRBV5-8,NA,TRBJ2-1,TGTGCCAGCAGATTGGAGTTTGAGCAGTTCTTC,CASRLEFEQFF
TRBD1,TRBV19,NA,TRBJ1-5,TGTGCCAGTAGTATAGACGGGACAGGCGGGCAGCCCCAGCATTTT,CASSIDGTGGQPQHF
TRBD1,TRBV30,NA,TRBJ1-6,TGTGCCCGGGGCGCGGACAGGGCTGATTCACCCCTCCACTTT,CARGADRADSPLHF